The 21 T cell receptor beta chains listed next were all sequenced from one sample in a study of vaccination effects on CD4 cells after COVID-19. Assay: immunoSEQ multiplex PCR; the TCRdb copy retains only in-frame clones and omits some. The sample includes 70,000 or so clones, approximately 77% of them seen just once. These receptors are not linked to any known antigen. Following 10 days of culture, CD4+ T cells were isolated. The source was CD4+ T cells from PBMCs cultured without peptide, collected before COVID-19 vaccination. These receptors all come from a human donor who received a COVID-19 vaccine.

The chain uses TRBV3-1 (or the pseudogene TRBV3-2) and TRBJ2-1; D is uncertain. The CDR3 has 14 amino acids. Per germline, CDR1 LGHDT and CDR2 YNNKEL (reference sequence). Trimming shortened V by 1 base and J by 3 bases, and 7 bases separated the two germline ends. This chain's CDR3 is CASSQVLFYNEQFF. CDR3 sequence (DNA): TGTGCCAGCAGCCAAGTCCTCTTCTACAATGAGCAGTTCTTC.

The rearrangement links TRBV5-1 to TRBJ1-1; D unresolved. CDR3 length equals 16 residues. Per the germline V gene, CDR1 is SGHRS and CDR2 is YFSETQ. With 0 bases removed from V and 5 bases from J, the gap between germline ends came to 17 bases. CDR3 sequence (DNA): TGCGCCAGCAGCTTGGATTCGTCCCGGGGTAAGACTGAAGCTTTCTTT. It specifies CASSLDSSRGKTEAFF.

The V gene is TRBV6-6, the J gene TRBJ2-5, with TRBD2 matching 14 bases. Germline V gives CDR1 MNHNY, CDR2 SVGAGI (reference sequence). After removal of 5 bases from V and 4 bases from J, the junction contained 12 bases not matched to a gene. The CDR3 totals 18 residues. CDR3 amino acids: CASSPTSGGAFVGETQYF. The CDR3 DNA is TGTGCCAGCAGTCCGACTAGCGGGGGGGCATTTGTAGGAGAGACCCAGTACTTC.

CDR3 DNA: TGTGCCAGCAGCTTGGACGTGTTTTCGGGGGCAGATACGCAGTATTTT. Protein product: CASSLDVFSGADTQYF. J is TRBJ2-3 and V is TRBV5-5; D is possibly TRBD2 (6 bases). V lost 0 bases and J 4 bases, leaving 15 bases between the germline ends. CDR1 and CDR2 from the germline V gene are SGHKS and YYEKEE (reference sequence). The CDR3 is 16 residues long.

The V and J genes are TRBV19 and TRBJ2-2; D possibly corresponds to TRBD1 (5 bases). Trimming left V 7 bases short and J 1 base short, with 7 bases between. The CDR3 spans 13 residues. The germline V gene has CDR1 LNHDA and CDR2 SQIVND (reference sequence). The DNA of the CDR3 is TGTGCCAGTAATCAGGGGAACACCGGGGAGCTGTTTTTT. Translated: CASNQGNTGELFF.

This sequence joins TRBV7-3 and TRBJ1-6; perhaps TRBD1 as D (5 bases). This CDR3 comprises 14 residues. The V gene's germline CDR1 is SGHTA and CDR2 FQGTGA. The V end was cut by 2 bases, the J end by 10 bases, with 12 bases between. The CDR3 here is CASSLAGLDSPLHF. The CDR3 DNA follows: TGTGCCAGCAGCTTAGCAGGGTTAGACTCACCCCTCCACTTT.

The CDR3 here is CASSPLTSGNNEQFF. CDR3 nucleotide sequence: TGTGCCAGCAGCCCCCTGACTAGCGGGAACAATGAGCAGTTCTTC. The gene calls are TRBV3-1 (or the pseudogene TRBV3-2) and TRBJ2-1; TRBD2 aligns across 11 bases. With V trimmed by 4 bases and J by 5 bases, 4 bases remained unmatched. The CDR3 covers 15 residues. Germline CDR1 LGHDT, CDR2 YNNKEL (reference sequence).

CDR3 sequence: CSVEEGKTSGGWDTQYF. The CDR3 nucleotides read TGCAGCGTTGAAGAAGGGAAAACTAGCGGGGGCTGGGATACGCAGTATTTT. The rearrangement joins TRBV29-1 to TRBJ2-3, with TRBD2 matching over 11 bases. The germline V gene has CDR1 SQVTM and CDR2 ANQGSEA. The trim removed 0 bases at V and 6 bases at J, leaving 11 bases unmatched. CDR3 length: 17 amino acids.

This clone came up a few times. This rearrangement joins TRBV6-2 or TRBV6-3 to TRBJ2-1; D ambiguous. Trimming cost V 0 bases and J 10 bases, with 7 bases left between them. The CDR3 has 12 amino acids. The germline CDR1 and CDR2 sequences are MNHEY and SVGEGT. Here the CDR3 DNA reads TGTGCCAGCAGTTACTCGAAGATCGAGCAGTTCTTC. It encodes CASSYSKIEQFF.

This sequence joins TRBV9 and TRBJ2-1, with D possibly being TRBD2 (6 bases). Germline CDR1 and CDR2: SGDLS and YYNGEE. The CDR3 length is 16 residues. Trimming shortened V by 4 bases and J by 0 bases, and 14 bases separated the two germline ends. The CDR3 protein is CASSTSSESSYNEQFF. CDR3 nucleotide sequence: TGTGCCAGCAGCACATCTAGCGAAAGCTCCTACAATGAGCAGTTCTTC.

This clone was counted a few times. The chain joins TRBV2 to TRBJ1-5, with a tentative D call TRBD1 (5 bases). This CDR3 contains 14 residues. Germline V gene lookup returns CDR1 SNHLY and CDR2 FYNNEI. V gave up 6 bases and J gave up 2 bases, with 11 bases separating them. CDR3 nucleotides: TGTGCCAGCAGGAACCGGGACGGCAATCAGCCCCAGCATTTT. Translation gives CASRNRDGNQPQHF.

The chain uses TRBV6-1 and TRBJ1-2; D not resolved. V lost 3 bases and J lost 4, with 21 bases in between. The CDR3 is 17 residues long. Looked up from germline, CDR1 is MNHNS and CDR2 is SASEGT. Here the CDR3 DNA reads TGTGCCAGCAGTGACCCCGCCCCCTCAACAGTAGTCTATGGCTACACCTTC. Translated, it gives CASSDPAPSTVVYGYTF.

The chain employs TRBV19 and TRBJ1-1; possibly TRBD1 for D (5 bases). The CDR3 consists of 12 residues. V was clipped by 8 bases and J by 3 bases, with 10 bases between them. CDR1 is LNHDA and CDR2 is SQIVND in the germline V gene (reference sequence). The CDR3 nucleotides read TGTGCCAGTCGGGGGGTTTACACTGAAGCTTTCTTT. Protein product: CASRGVYTEAFF.

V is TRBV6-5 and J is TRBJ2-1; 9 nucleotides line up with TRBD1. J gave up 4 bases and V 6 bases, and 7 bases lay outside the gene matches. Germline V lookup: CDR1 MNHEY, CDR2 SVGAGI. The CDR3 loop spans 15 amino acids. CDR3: CASRPPGQGYNEQFF. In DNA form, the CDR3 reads TGTGCCAGCAGGCCTCCGGGACAGGGTTACAATGAGCAGTTCTTC.

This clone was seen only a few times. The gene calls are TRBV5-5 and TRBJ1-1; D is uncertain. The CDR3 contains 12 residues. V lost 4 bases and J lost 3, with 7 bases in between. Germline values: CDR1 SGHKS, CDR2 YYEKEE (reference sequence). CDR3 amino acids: CASSPDYTEAFF. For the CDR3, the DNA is TGTGCCAGCAGCCCGGACTACACTGAAGCTTTCTTT.

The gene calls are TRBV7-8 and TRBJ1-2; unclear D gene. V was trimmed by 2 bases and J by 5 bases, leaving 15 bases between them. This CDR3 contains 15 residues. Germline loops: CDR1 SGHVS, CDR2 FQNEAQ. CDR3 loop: CASSLIAGQGYGYTF. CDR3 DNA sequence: TGTGCCAGCAGCTTAATAGCAGGCCAAGGTTATGGCTACACCTTC.

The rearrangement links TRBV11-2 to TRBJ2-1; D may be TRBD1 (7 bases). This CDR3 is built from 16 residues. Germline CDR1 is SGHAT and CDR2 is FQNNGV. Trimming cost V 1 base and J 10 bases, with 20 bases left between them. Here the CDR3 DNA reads TGTGCCAGCAGCTTAGTTAGGGGGACAGCAGGGGGGGAGCAGTTCTTC. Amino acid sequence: CASSLVRGTAGGEQFF. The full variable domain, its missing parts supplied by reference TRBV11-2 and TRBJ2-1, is EAGVAQSPRYKIIEKRQSVAFWCNPISGHATLYWYQQILGQGPKLLIQFQNNGVVDDSQLPKDRFSAERLKGVDSTLKIQPAKLEDSAVYLCASSLVRGTAGGEQFFGPGTRLTVL.

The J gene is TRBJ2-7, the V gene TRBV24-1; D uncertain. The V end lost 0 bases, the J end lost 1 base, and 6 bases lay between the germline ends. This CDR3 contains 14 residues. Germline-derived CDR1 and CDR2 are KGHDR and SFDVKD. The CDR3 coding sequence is TGTGCCACCAGTGATTTGTTGGTTTCCTACGAGCAGTACGTC. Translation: CATSDLLVSYEQYV.

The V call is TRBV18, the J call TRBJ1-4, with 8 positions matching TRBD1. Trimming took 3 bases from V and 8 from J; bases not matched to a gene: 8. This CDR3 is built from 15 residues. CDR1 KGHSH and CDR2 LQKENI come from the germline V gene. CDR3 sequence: CASSPGTGRLEKLFF. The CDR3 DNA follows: TGTGCCAGCTCACCGGGGACAGGCCGCCTCGAAAAACTGTTTTTT.

CDR3 sequence (DNA): TGCGCCAGCAGCCCGAACAGGGGGCGTGAAAAACTGTTTTTT. Its protein is CASSPNRGREKLFF. The chain couples TRBV5-1 to TRBJ1-4; 9 bases agree with TRBD1. The CDR3 loop spans 14 amino acids. V trimming: 4 bases; J trimming: 7 bases; junction bases outside the gene matches: 5. Germline CDR1 SGHRS, CDR2 YFSETQ.

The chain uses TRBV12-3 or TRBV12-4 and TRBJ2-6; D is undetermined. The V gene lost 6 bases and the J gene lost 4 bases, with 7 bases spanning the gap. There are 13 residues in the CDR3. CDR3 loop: CASRLAGANVLTF. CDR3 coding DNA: TGTGCCAGCAGACTGGCGGGGGCCAACGTCCTGACTTTC.